Detailed here is one T cell receptor beta chain. Its antigen is not identified. The data originate from a study of T cell responses to AZD1222 COVID-19 vaccine. Overall study results and limits: Close to half of spike-specific TCRs reportedly recognize unmutated variant regions. Females outnumbered males among donors, who were mostly white British; clonal diversity was possibly underestimated.

CDR1 and CDR2 (germline): MNHEY, SVGAGI. V lost 2 bases and J lost 2, with 12 bases in between. This CDR3 spans 15 amino acids. Profiling relied on immunoSEQ multiplex PCR, and the TCRdb table lists in-frame clones only, not all of them. The sample holds about 97,000 clones, roughly 91% seen once. This clonotype was obtained from an adult in good health. This rearrangement joins TRBV6-5 to TRBJ1-2; no firm D call. The specimen comprised peripheral blood, sampled on day 0 of AZD1222 vaccination. The CDR3 sequence is CASSYSYRGNYGYTF. The CDR3 bases are TGTGCCAGCAGTTACAGTTACAGAGGAAACTATGGCTACACCTTC.